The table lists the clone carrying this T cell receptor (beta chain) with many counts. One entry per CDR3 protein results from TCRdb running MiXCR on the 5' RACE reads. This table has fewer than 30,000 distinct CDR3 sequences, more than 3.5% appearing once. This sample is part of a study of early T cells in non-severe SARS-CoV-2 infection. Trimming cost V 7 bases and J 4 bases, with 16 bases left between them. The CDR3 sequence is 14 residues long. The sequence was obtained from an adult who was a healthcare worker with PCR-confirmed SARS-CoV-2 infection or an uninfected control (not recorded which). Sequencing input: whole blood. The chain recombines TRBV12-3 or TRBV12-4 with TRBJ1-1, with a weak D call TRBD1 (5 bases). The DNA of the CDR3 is TGTGCCAGCACCCGGAGGGGAGATGGCACTGAAGCTTTCTTT. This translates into CASTRRGDGTEAFF.